The 11 T cell receptor beta chains listed next were all sequenced from one sample in a study of Ad26.COV2.S vaccination and SARS-CoV-2 variants. Sequencing was performed with immunoSEQ multiplex PCR; in TCRdb, only in-frame clones are kept and a portion is missing. Found here are about 400,000 clones, under 90% of them singletons; the top ten hold nearly 7.5%. Stated treatment: 15 to 20 received Ad26.COV2.S at low or high dose, single or two shots; roughly five received placebo; per-sample allocation not given. The study sampled participants on day 63 after the first vaccine or placebo injection. The sample here was peripheral blood, taken in a trial of Ad26.COV2.S vaccine versus placebo. The source of these receptors is a person between 18 and 59 years old who received the Ad26.COV2.S COVID-19 vaccine or a placebo.

CDR3 sequence reads: CASSLLDTEAFF. The CDR3, as DNA: TGTGCCAGCAGTTTATTGGACACTGAAGCTTTCTTT. The chain combines TRBV6-2 or TRBV6-3 with TRBJ1-1; unclear D gene. V lost 4 bases and J 3 bases, leaving 6 bases between the germline ends. In germline, CDR1 is MNHEY, CDR2 SVGEGT. This CDR3 is built from 12 residues.

The rearrangement uses TRBV12-3 or TRBV12-4 and TRBJ1-2; D remains unclear. V gave up 1 base and J gave up 6 bases, with 9 bases separating them. The CDR3 consists of 13 residues. The CDR3 DNA sequence: TGTGCCAGCAGTTTAGTTCACAGAGATGGCTACACCTTC. This codes for CASSLVHRDGYTF.

This chain links TRBV7-9 with TRBJ1-6; TRBD1 agrees at 10 bases. The germline V gene has CDR1 SEHNR and CDR2 FQNEAQ (reference sequence). The CDR3 is 15 residues long. Trimming took 5 bases from V and 7 from J; bases not matched to a gene: 5. The CDR3 coding sequence is TGTGCCAGCAGCCCGACAGGGGGCAGGAATTCACCCCTCCACTTT. It is translated as CASSPTGGRNSPLHF.

The CDR3 loop is CASSYGARYEQYF. CDR3 in DNA: TGTGCCAGCAGTTACGGGGCTCGCTACGAGCAGTACTTC. The chain carries TRBV6-5 and TRBJ2-7, with D possibly being TRBD1 (5 bases). CDR3 length: 13 residues. Germline V gives CDR1 MNHEY, CDR2 SVGAGI. V lost 2 bases to trimming and J lost 3 bases, with 8 bases between them.

The chain carries TRBV11-2 and TRBJ2-2; D gene unclear. This CDR3 is built from 16 residues. The germline V gene encodes CDR1 SGHAT and CDR2 FQNNGV. Between the trimmed V and J ends, which lost 6 bases and 7 bases, there was a span of 21 bases. The DNA for the CDR3 is TGTGCCAGCAGTCCTCCCTTCTGGGATTCGAACGGGGAGCTGTTTTTT. It translates to CASSPPFWDSNGELFF. Together with reference TRBV11-2 and TRBJ2-2, the CDR3 gives the full variable domain: EAGVAQSPRYKIIEKRQSVAFWCNPISGHATLYWYQQILGQGPKLLIQFQNNGVVDDSQLPKDRFSAERLKGVDSTLKIQPAKLEDSAVYLCASSPPFWDSNGELFFGEGSRLTVL.

This chain connects TRBV5-1 to TRBJ2-2, with 7 nucleotides matching TRBD1. The length of the CDR3 is 15 residues. CDR1 SGHRS and CDR2 YFSETQ come from the germline V gene. V dropped 3 bases and J dropped 0; count of bases not matched to a gene: 2. The chain's CDR3 is CASSSGQTNTGELFF. The CDR3 region has the DNA TGCGCCAGCAGCTCGGGACAGACGAACACCGGGGAGCTGTTTTTT.

This sequence joins TRBV18 and TRBJ1-2; TRBD1 matches at 8 bases. The V gene end was trimmed by 1 base and the J gene end by 5 bases; junction bases not matched to a gene: 12. The CDR3 runs to 17 residues. CDR1 and CDR2 (germline): KGHSH, LQKENI. CDR3 loop: CASSPQSPQGAVYGYTF. CDR3 nucleotide sequence: TGTGCCAGCTCACCACAAAGTCCGCAGGGGGCGGTTTATGGCTACACCTTC.

The chain recombines TRBV6-5 with TRBJ1-1; D is perhaps TRBD1 (6 bases). From germline, CDR1 is MNHEY and CDR2 SVGAGI. The V end lost 0 bases, the J end lost 6 bases, and 14 bases lay between the germline ends. The CDR3 runs 15 residues. CDR3 bases: TGTGCCAGCAGTTACTCGCGGGGGGCGTTGGCTGAAGCTTTCTTT. Protein product: CASSYSRGALAEAFF.

The chain carries TRBV18 and TRBJ2-7, with D possibly being TRBD1 or TRBD2 (7 bases each). The V gene lost 6 bases and the J gene lost 2 bases, with 11 bases spanning the gap. This CDR3 is 13 amino acids long. Germline loops: CDR1 KGHSH, CDR2 LQKENI. CDR3 protein: CASSGGTAYEQYF. CDR3 in DNA: TGTGCCAGCTCGGGGGGGACAGCCTACGAGCAGTACTTC.

This chain uses TRBV5-1 with TRBJ1-1; TRBD1 is a possible D gene (6 bases). Deletions cut 3 bases from V and 7 bases from J, with 19 bases between. The CDR3 is made up of 15 amino acids. Germline CDR1 is SGHRS and CDR2 is YFSETQ. The CDR3 DNA follows: TGCGCCAGCAGCTGGGGGCGAACGGTTGGGAGTGAAGCTTTCTTT. Residues: CASSWGRTVGSEAFF.

This chain joins TRBV19 and TRBJ1-1, with 10 bases identical to TRBD1. This CDR3 has 17 residues. The germline V gene has CDR1 LNHDA and CDR2 SQIVND (reference sequence). Trimming removed 4 bases from V and 1 base from J; junction bases left unmatched: 9. Here the CDR3 reads CASSNLIRTGGNTEAFF. CDR3 coding DNA: TGTGCCAGTAGTAATTTGATTCGGACAGGGGGGAACACTGAAGCTTTCTTT.